The 23 T cell receptor beta chains below come from one sample, sequenced in a study of cytomegalovirus exposure and HLA in healthy donors. Only in-frame clones appear in the TCRdb table, and some are missing; sequencing was by immunoSEQ multiplex PCR. Of more than 95,000 clones listed, 90% to 95% are singletons. Sequenced material: PBMCs. These receptors came from a woman aged 18-29 years in good health and CMV-seronegative.

CDR3 in DNA: TGTGCCAGCGCCCCTGGCGGGTATGGCTACACCTTC. Protein product: CASAPGGYGYTF. The chain recombines TRBV27 with TRBJ1-2; D remains unclear. The germline V and J ends were trimmed by 8 bases and 5 bases, with 12 bases remaining between them. Germline values: CDR1 MNHEY, CDR2 SMNVEV (reference sequence). The CDR3 length is 12 residues.

This clone has just one count. The V call is TRBV6-1, the J call TRBJ2-5; 7 bases match TRBD1. Germline V gene sequence: CDR1 MNHNS, CDR2 SASEGT. The CDR3 has 14 amino acids. J was trimmed by 3 bases and V by 6 bases; bases with no gene match: 7. The chain's CDR3 is CASREYRGEETQYF. DNA of the CDR3: TGTGCCAGCAGAGAATACAGGGGAGAAGAGACCCAGTACTTC.

This clone has only one observation. The rearrangement joins TRBV6-5 to TRBJ1-1; unclear D gene. Germline V gene sequence: CDR1 MNHEY, CDR2 SVGAGI. Trimming stripped 3 bases from V and 6 bases from J, with 11 bases between. This CDR3 comprises 13 residues. CDR3 sequence reads: CASSYPGSAEAFF. The CDR3 DNA reads TGTGCCAGCAGTTATCCGGGGTCGGCTGAAGCTTTCTTT.

The gene calls are TRBV5-1 and TRBJ2-5; TRBD2 matches 9 bases. The J segment lost 5 bases and the V segment lost 0 bases, leaving 5 bases of the junction unmatched. This CDR3 spans 15 amino acids. Germline assignment: CDR1 SGHRS and CDR2 YFSETQ. The CDR3 coding sequence is TGCGCCAGCAGCTTGGTAGTAGCGGGAGATGAGACCCAGTACTTC. This encodes CASSLVVAGDETQYF.

The chain combines TRBV4-1 with TRBJ2-4; possibly TRBD2 for D (6 bases). In germline, CDR1 is MGHRA, CDR2 YSYEKL. The CDR3 is 15 residues long. V lost 1 base to trimming and J lost 1 base, with 8 bases between them. The CDR3 here is CASSQVGGAKNIQYF. DNA for the CDR3: TGCGCCAGCAGCCAAGTTGGGGGGGCCAAAAACATTCAGTACTTC.

The V and J genes are TRBV1 and TRBJ2-7; TRBD2 reflects the table's D call only, with no check against the DNA. TRBV1 is a recognized pseudogene. The CDR3 has 19 amino acids. The CDR3 DNA is TGCACCAGCAGCCAAGATTTCGGACTAGCGGGAGGGTTTACCTACGAGCAGTACTTC. It specifies CTSSQDFGLAGGFTYEQYF.

V gene TRBV28 combines with J gene TRBJ1-4; TRBD1 might be the D (6 bases). The ends were cut back, 2 bases at V and 6 bases at J, with 13 bases in the middle. From germline, CDR1 is MDHEN and CDR2 SYDVKM. This CDR3 spans 15 amino acids. As DNA, the CDR3 is TGTGCCAGCAGTTTAGTCGGGCAGGGGCATGAAAAACTGTTTTTT. Translation gives CASSLVGQGHEKLFF. The full variable domain, in which reference TRBV28 and TRBJ1-4 provide the parts outside the CDR3, is DVKVTQSSRYLVKRTGEKVFLECVQDMDHENMFWYRQDPGLGLRLIYFSYDVKMKEKGDIPEGYSVSREKKERFSLILESASTNQTSMYLCASSLVGQGHEKLFFGSGTQLSVL.

The genes are TRBV6-6 and TRBJ1-1, with TRBD1 identical over 7 bases. Unmatched junction bases numbered 11, after V lost 6 bases and J lost 10 bases. Looked up from germline, CDR1 is MNHNY and CDR2 is SVGAGI (reference sequence). This CDR3 comprises 13 residues. CDR3 sequence: CASRQTGDLAAFF. The CDR3 DNA reads TGTGCCAGCAGGCAAACAGGGGACCTGGCAGCTTTCTTT.

CDR3: CASSFLAGGRNYEQYF. The CDR3 nucleotides are TGTGCCAGCAGCTTCCTAGCGGGAGGGCGGAATTACGAGCAGTACTTC. The chain uses TRBV11-2 and TRBJ2-7, with TRBD2 matching 12 bases. There are 16 residues in the CDR3. CDR1 is SGHAT, CDR2 FQNNGV, per germline. Trimming cost V 3 bases and J 4 bases; bases outside gene matches: 7.

The chain couples TRBV5-1 to TRBJ2-1, with 7 nucleotides matching TRBD2. The CDR3 is 14 amino acids. Germline CDR1 is SGHRS and CDR2 is YFSETQ. Trimming took 0 bases from V and 5 from J; bases not matched to a gene: 2. CDR3 bases: TGCGCCAGCAGCTTGGGACGGGGGGACAATGAGCAGTTCTTC. This codes for CASSLGRGDNEQFF.

This chain links TRBV5-6 with TRBJ1-4; the D is unclear. Germline V gives CDR1 SGHDT, CDR2 YYEEEE. The CDR3 runs to 15 residues. V dropped 0 bases and J dropped 5 bases, with 11 bases sitting between them. CDR3: CASSLVAAKNEKLFF. The CDR3 DNA reads TGTGCCAGCAGCTTGGTAGCAGCGAAAAATGAAAAACTGTTTTTT.

V gene TRBV5-4 combines with J gene TRBJ2-7; 7 bases match TRBD1. The trim removed 4 bases at V and 3 bases at J, leaving 7 bases unmatched. In germline, CDR1 is SGHNT, CDR2 YYREEE (reference sequence). The CDR3 contains 14 residues. CDR3 nucleotide sequence: TGTGCCAGCAGCGTGACAGGGACGGTCTACGAGCAGTACTTC. Amino acid sequence: CASSVTGTVYEQYF.

This rearrangement joins TRBV9 to TRBJ2-1, with 9 bases lining up with TRBD1. This CDR3 contains 16 residues. V lost 0 bases and J lost 7; bases outside the gene matches: 8. From germline, CDR1 is SGDLS and CDR2 YYNGEE. In nucleotides, the CDR3 is TGTGCCAGCAGCGTAGCGGGACAGGGCTCCCTTAATGAGCAGTTCTTC. Translating gives CASSVAGQGSLNEQFF.

The chain has TRBV6-1 and TRBJ2-3; 9 bases are shared with TRBD1. Per germline, CDR1 MNHNS and CDR2 SASEGT. V shed 8 bases and J 2 bases; nucleotides not matched to a gene: 5. The CDR3 loop spans 14 amino acids. CDR3 DNA: TGTGCCAGCTCCGGGACAGGGTTCACAGATACGCAGTATTTT. Residues: CASSGTGFTDTQYF.

The CDR3 nucleotides are TGCGCCAGCAGCTTGGTACCTGGCTCGCCCCAGCATTTT. Translated, it gives CASSLVPGSPQHF. V is TRBV5-1 and J is TRBJ1-5; D gene uncertain. V was shortened by 0 bases and J by 9 bases, with 10 bases between the two germline ends. Germline CDR1 is SGHRS and CDR2 is YFSETQ. The CDR3 is 13 residues long.

The V call is TRBV6-4, the J call TRBJ2-1, with 7 positions matching TRBD1. The V segment lost 0 bases and the J segment 0 bases; nucleotides outside the gene matches: 2. Germline V CDR1 and CDR2: MRHNA, SNTAGT. The CDR3 is 16 residues long. The CDR3 here is CASSDSGTASYNEQFF. DNA for the CDR3: TGTGCCAGCAGTGACTCCGGGACAGCCTCCTACAATGAGCAGTTCTTC.

The chain is built from TRBV19 and TRBJ1-5; 8 bases match TRBD1. Germline-derived CDR1 and CDR2 are LNHDA and SQIVND (reference sequence). This CDR3 has 15 amino acids. V lost 6 bases and J lost 6; bases outside the gene matches: 10. The chain's CDR3 is CASSFGTGTPQPQHF. The CDR3 DNA reads as TGTGCCAGTAGCTTTGGGACAGGAACCCCTCAGCCCCAGCATTTT.

V is TRBV28 and J is TRBJ1-2, with 10 bases fitting TRBD1. The CDR3 totals 13 residues. J gave up 8 bases and V 6 bases, and 6 bases lay outside the gene matches. CDR1 and CDR2 from the germline V gene are MDHEN and SYDVKM. The CDR3 DNA sequence: TGTGCCAGCAGGCCGACAGGGGGCGTGGGCTACACCTTC. This codes for CASRPTGGVGYTF.

The rearrangement uses TRBV30 and TRBJ2-3; tentatively, D is TRBD2 (5 bases). Germline V lookup: CDR1 GTSNPN, CDR2 SVGIG (reference sequence). The length of the CDR3 is 13 residues. Trimming cost V 5 bases and J 0 bases, with 9 bases left between them. The CDR3: CAWSGGSTDTQYF. For the CDR3, the DNA is TGTGCCTGGTCCGGAGGAAGCACAGATACGCAGTATTTT. Drawing the rest from reference TRBV30 and TRBJ2-3, the complete variable domain is SQTIHQWPATLVQPVGSPLSLECTVEGTSNPNLYWYRQAAGRGLQLLFYSVGIGQISSEVPQNLSASRPQDRQFILSSKKLLLSDSGFYLCAWSGGSTDTQYFGPGTRLTVL.

Here the CDR3 DNA reads TGCGCCAGCAGGGCACCAGGAACCAATAATGAAAAACTGTTTTTT. It specifies CASRAPGTNNEKLFF. The chain couples TRBV4-1 to TRBJ1-4; no definite D call. The CDR3 runs 15 residues. Germline CDR1 and CDR2: MGHRA and YSYEKL. V lost 6 bases to trimming and J lost 4 bases, with 15 bases between them.

This clone has only one observation. V usage is TRBV4-1 and J usage is TRBJ1-6; TRBD1 agrees at 7 bases. Germline values: CDR1 MGHRA, CDR2 YSYEKL. CDR3 length equals 17 residues. V gave up 4 bases and J gave up 9 bases; unmatched junction bases: 15. The CDR3 here is CASSLRAGGNRISPLHF. CDR3 sequence (DNA): TGCGCCAGCAGCCTAAGGGCAGGGGGTAACAGGATTTCACCCCTCCACTTT.

The chain links TRBV30 to TRBJ1-4; D unresolved. There are 14 residues in the CDR3. Between the trimmed V and J ends, which lost 3 bases and 2 bases, there was a span of 10 bases. The V gene's germline CDR1 is GTSNPN and CDR2 SVGIG (reference sequence). The chain's CDR3 is CAWSPERTNEKLFF. CDR3 in DNA: TGTGCCTGGAGCCCTGAACGGACTAATGAAAAACTGTTTTTT.

The chain joins TRBV28 to TRBJ2-7; 7 nucleotides match TRBD1. This CDR3 contains 16 residues. CDR1 and CDR2 (germline): MDHEN, SYDVKM. Trimming removed 5 bases from V and 3 bases from J; junction bases left unmatched: 13. CDR3 bases: TGTGCCAGCAGTCCCCCCGCGACAGGGCTACTCTACGAGCAGTACTTC. It translates to CASSPPATGLLYEQYF.